This T cell receptor beta chain was obtained from a study of blood T cell repertoires in COVID-19. Study-level background: Some COVID-19 samples were acute and others convalescent; all came from the United States, Italy and Spain. PBMCs, B-cell-depleted T cells, or T cells were the source of the cDNA or gDNA that made up the material.

This clone appeared a single time. The CDR3 consists of 15 residues. The V end lost 3 bases, the J end lost 3 bases, and 16 bases lay between the germline ends. The V gene's germline CDR1 is SQVTM and CDR2 ANQGSEA. In the study's own analysis: Reference gene primer amplification gave estimated nucleated cell counts. Profiling relied on immunoSEQ multiplex PCR, and the TCRdb table lists in-frame clones only, not all of them. V and J calls and clone size come straight from that table; D and trimming were deduced from the DNA. The table includes under 110,000 clones, roughly 92% detected once. This chain uses TRBV29-1 with TRBJ2-3, with D maybe TRBD2 (7 bases). Material: peripheral blood. The clonotype was recovered from a man aged 50-59 years with active COVID-19. Here the CDR3 DNA reads TGCAGCGTTGAGCGGGGGCGGCAAGCGACAGATACGCAGTATTTT. Amino acids: CSVERGRQATDTQYF.